This T cell receptor (beta chain) was recorded in a study of identical twins. This clonotype was counted at least ten times. Its antigen is as yet unknown. Addition of a universal primer site occurred through template switching, and cDNA carried unique molecular identifiers. TCRdb reprocessed the 5' RACE reads via MiXCR and lists one record per CDR3 protein. The table shows about 660,000 distinct CDR3 sequences, with about 9.4% occurring only once. V was cut by 0 bases and J by 2 bases, with 4 bases left in between. CDR3 size: 13 residues. The germline gives CDR1 LGHNA, CDR2 YSLEER. Study-level points and caveats: Cross-sectional statistics, not tracking of the same donors, supported the conclusions. Out-of-frame alpha sequences common to twins exhibited an excess of low generation probability. Models underestimated out-of-frame TCR alpha sharing in monozygotic twins.

These data were also reused for a study on yellow fever vaccine responses in identical twins.

The clonotype originates from a woman younger than 30 in good health. This chain uses TRBV4-3 with TRBJ1-1; D not resolved. The specimen was PBMCs. The CDR3 region is CASSQDVNTEAFF. The CDR3 DNA reads TGCGCCAGCAGCCAAGACGTCAACACTGAAGCTTTCTTT.